Shown below are 31 T cell receptor beta chains from a single sample sequenced in a study of CXCR3-negative and CXCR3-positive naive CD8 T cells. No antigen has been assigned to these receptors. General observations from the study: Higher TRB CDR3 hydrophobicity marked CXCR3-positive naive cells relative to CXCR3-negative naive cells.

Libraries were UMI-labeled 5' RACE TRB cDNA. TCRdb reprocessed the 5' RACE reads and reports one entry per CDR3 protein, with no DNA. Its clone listing holds about 89,000 distinct CDR3 sequences. The sequenced sample was naive CXCR3+ CD8+ T cells from blood. The subset here: CD45RO-CCR7+CD27+CD95- naive CD8+ T cells expressing CXCR3 (TNR3+). The receptors derive from a human donor in good health. Some clones in this sample may be carry-over from other donors' samples.

The chain uses TRBV7-3 and TRBJ2-2. CDR1 and CDR2 from the germline V gene are SGHTA and FQGTGA. The CDR3 has 13 amino acids. CDR3 protein: CASSQYDTGELFF.

The V and J genes are TRBV7-6 and TRBJ2-2. CDR1 is SGHVS, CDR2 FNYEAQ, per germline. This CDR3 is built from 15 residues. CDR3 in amino acids: CASSFADGNTGELFF.

The J gene is TRBJ2-5, the V gene TRBV28; the D call from TCRdb, TRBD1, cannot be confirmed without DNA. This CDR3 contains 14 residues. Per the germline V gene, CDR1 is MDHEN and CDR2 is SYDVKM. CDR3 residues: CASSLSGTWETQYF.

CDR3 protein: CASSLLLEGQPQHF. This chain connects TRBV28 to TRBJ1-5. From germline, CDR1 is MDHEN and CDR2 SYDVKM. This CDR3 comprises 14 residues. Drawing the rest from reference TRBV28 and TRBJ1-5, the complete variable domain is DVKVTQSSRYLVKRTGEKVFLECVQDMDHENMFWYRQDPGLGLRLIYFSYDVKMKEKGDIPEGYSVSREKKERFSLILESASTNQTSMYLCASSLLLEGQPQHFGDGTRLSIL.

The chain is built from TRBV5-6 and TRBJ2-2; the D call from TCRdb, TRBD2, cannot be confirmed without DNA. The length of the CDR3 is 18 residues. Germline CDR1 is SGHDT and CDR2 is YYEEEE. CDR3 sequence: CASSLPRDFPINTGELFF. Full variable domain (remainder filled in from reference TRBV5-6 and TRBJ2-2): DAGVTQSPTHLIKTRGQQVTLRCSPKSGHDTVSWYQQALGQGPQFIFQYYEEEERQRGNFPDRFSGHQFPNYSSELNVNALLLGDSALYLCASSLPRDFPINTGELFFGEGSRLTVL.

The V gene is TRBV12-3 or TRBV12-4, the J gene TRBJ2-3; TCRdb's D call of TRBD1 is untestable without DNA. This CDR3 spans 16 amino acids. The CDR3: CASSLSGGPGTDTQYF.

The genes are TRBV6-1 and TRBJ2-1; TCRdb's D call of TRBD1 is untestable without DNA. Germline V gives CDR1 MNHNS, CDR2 SASEGT. The CDR3 sequence is 13 residues long. This CDR3 reads CASSGTGGSEQFF.

The chain uses TRBV7-9 and TRBJ1-1; TCRdb lists TRBD1, though no DNA is available to test this call. Germline lookup yields CDR1 SEHNR and CDR2 FQNEAQ (reference sequence). This CDR3 is built from 14 residues. CDR3 protein: CASSPPGVNTEAFF.

The CDR3 loop reads CASSYNRDHYEQYF. The chain links TRBV6-2 or TRBV6-3 to TRBJ2-7; TCRdb gives TRBD1 as the D gene, but with no DNA this cannot be confirmed. CDR3 length: 14 residues. CDR1 and CDR2 from the germline V gene are MNHEY and SVGEGT.

The chain links TRBV27 to TRBJ2-1; there is no DNA to check the TCRdb D call of TRBD1. CDR3 length: 13 residues. Germline V CDR1 and CDR2: MNHEY, SMNVEV (reference sequence). CDR3 sequence reads: CASSFGGANEQFF.

The gene calls are TRBV28 and TRBJ2-1; TCRdb's D call, TRBD1, is unchecked because there is no DNA. Germline CDR1 MDHEN, CDR2 SYDVKM. This CDR3 spans 14 amino acids. The CDR3 reads CASSLWGAINEQFF.

The genes are TRBV28 and TRBJ1-1. This CDR3 contains 13 residues. Germline CDR1 reads MDHEN; CDR2 reads SYDVKM. The CDR3 here is CASSVRVMTQAFF.

The chain has TRBV2 and TRBJ2-5; TCRdb outputs TRBD2, but without DNA this stays unchecked. CDR1 SNHLY and CDR2 FYNNEI come from the germline V gene. The CDR3 runs 15 residues. CDR3 in amino acids: CARSEYGGPQETQYF.

This chain connects TRBV6-2 or TRBV6-3 to TRBJ2-1; TCRdb returns TRBD2, unconfirmable since there is no DNA. Germline CDR1 MNHEY, CDR2 SVGEGT. The CDR3 runs 16 residues. The CDR3 sequence: CASSYAAGGFHNEQFF.

The chain links TRBV7-6 to TRBJ1-1. Per germline, CDR1 SGHVS and CDR2 FNYEAQ. This CDR3 is built from 13 residues. CDR3 sequence: CASSLAGNTEAFF.

V and J are TRBV20-1 and TRBJ1-2. Germline V CDR1 and CDR2: DFQATT, SNEGSKA (reference sequence). The CDR3 sequence is 15 residues long. The CDR3 sequence is CSARALEELLYGYTF.

The chain recombines TRBV29-1 with TRBJ1-2; TCRdb proposes TRBD1, but this gene call is untestable without DNA. CDR3 length: 15 amino acids. CDR1 SQVTM and CDR2 ANQGSEA come from the germline V gene. CDR3 sequence reads: CSVEDPQGIPYGYTF.

The rearrangement joins TRBV7-9 to TRBJ2-1; as DNA is missing, the TRBD1 call by TCRdb cannot be tested. The CDR3 loop spans 15 amino acids. CDR1 SEHNR and CDR2 FQNEAQ come from the germline V gene (reference sequence). CDR3 protein: CASSSTGGGLAQQFF.

This chain uses TRBV28 with TRBJ2-4; with no DNA, the TCRdb D assignment of TRBD1 cannot be verified. Germline V gene data show CDR1 as MDHEN and CDR2 as SYDVKM. There are 14 residues in the CDR3. CDR3 protein: CASSPPRGKNIQYF.

The chain carries TRBV28 and TRBJ2-1; TCRdb calls TRBD1, which cannot be checked without DNA. The CDR3 covers 15 residues. Per germline, CDR1 MDHEN and CDR2 SYDVKM. The CDR3 loop is CATQDTGFPYNEQFF.

The rearrangement links TRBV10-1 to TRBJ2-7; TCRdb names TRBD1, which stays unverified in the absence of DNA. The CDR3 length is 16 residues. Germline CDR1 reads WNHNN; CDR2 reads SYGVQD (reference sequence). This CDR3 reads CASSVGLQGTSYEQYF.

V gene TRBV5-1 combines with J gene TRBJ2-1; TCRdb calls TRBD1, which cannot be checked without DNA. The germline V gene has CDR1 SGHRS and CDR2 YFSETQ. The CDR3 covers 16 residues. CDR3 loop: CASSLSRGPSYNEQFF.

The chain links TRBV29-1 to TRBJ2-7; the D call from TCRdb, TRBD2, cannot be confirmed without DNA. Germline-derived CDR1 and CDR2 are SQVTM and ANQGSEA. The CDR3 consists of 15 residues. The CDR3 region is CSVAWYQGGDYEQYF.

The chain combines TRBV9 with TRBJ2-7; TCRdb's D call, TRBD2, is unchecked because there is no DNA. The CDR3 is made up of 15 amino acids. Germline V gene lookup returns CDR1 SGDLS and CDR2 YYNGEE. The CDR3 loop is CASSVGRDNSYEQYF.

V gene TRBV6-2 or TRBV6-3 combines with J gene TRBJ2-3. Germline V CDR1 and CDR2: MNHEY, SVGEGT. The CDR3 covers 13 residues. CDR3 region: CASSLNSADTQYF.

The V gene is TRBV7-6, the J gene TRBJ2-1; lacking DNA, the TRBD1 call made by TCRdb goes unchecked. In germline, CDR1 is SGHVS, CDR2 FNYEAQ. The CDR3 is 17 amino acids. CDR3 region: CASSAVIRGSSYNEQFF.

This chain links TRBV28 with TRBJ2-1; checking the TCRdb D call of TRBD1 is not possible without DNA. The CDR3 contains 15 residues. The V gene's germline CDR1 is MDHEN and CDR2 SYDVKM. CDR3 protein: CASSPPGAEVNEQFF.

The J gene is TRBJ2-5, the V gene TRBV5-1; the D gene TCRdb calls, TRBD1, cannot be checked with no DNA. This CDR3 has 15 residues. Germline V gene lookup returns CDR1 SGHRS and CDR2 YFSETQ. The chain's CDR3 is CAGYLAGGRRETQYF.

The rearrangement joins TRBV4-2 to TRBJ1-1; with no DNA, the TCRdb D assignment of TRBD1 cannot be verified. CDR3 length: 15 residues. The germline V gene encodes CDR1 LGHNA and CDR2 YNFKEQ. The CDR3 region is CASSQIGQLNTEAFF.

The J gene is TRBJ2-1, the V gene TRBV11-2; the TCRdb D gene call, TRBD2, has no DNA to confirm it. Per the germline V gene, CDR1 is SGHAT and CDR2 is FQNNGV. CDR3 length: 16 residues. The CDR3: CASSLRPSGRYNEQFF. The whole variable domain, filled in from reference TRBV11-2 and TRBJ2-1, reads EAGVAQSPRYKIIEKRQSVAFWCNPISGHATLYWYQQILGQGPKLLIQFQNNGVVDDSQLPKDRFSAERLKGVDSTLKIQPAKLEDSAVYLCASSLRPSGRYNEQFFGPGTRLTVL.

The chain recombines TRBV7-9 with TRBJ2-7; TCRdb gives TRBD2 as the D gene, but with no DNA this cannot be confirmed. The germline CDR1 and CDR2 sequences are SEHNR and FQNEAQ (reference sequence). The CDR3 runs to 14 residues. CDR3 sequence: CASSRDSSSYEQYF.